These 29 T cell receptor beta chains were sequenced from one sample in a study of T cell repertoires in ileal Crohn's disease (dated by TCRdb to 2018 to 2020). The intended sense of this specimen's time point label: neoterminal ileum biopsy at postoperative endoscopy, about 6 months after surgery. The receptor library was made with the immunoSEQ multiplex PCR assay. In TCRdb, the immuneACCESS table is reduced to in-frame sequences with V and J assigned. These tables do not hold every clone; where another copy was compared, an unresolved V gene accounts for under half, and the others remain unexplained. Within this sample are 9,000 to 9,500 clones, with about 80% of them counted one time only. The ten largest make up about 17% of the sample. The sequencing sample was made of ileal tissue. These receptor sequences come from an adult with Crohn's disease.

This clone was seen a few times. This chain uses TRBV2 with TRBJ1-5; D is undetermined. CDR1 SNHLY and CDR2 FYNNEI come from the germline V gene. The CDR3 has 12 residues. V lost 8 bases and J 4 bases, leaving 9 bases between the germline ends. CDR3 nucleotide sequence: TGTGCCAGCCGACAAGTTAATCAGCCCCAGCATTTT. Amino acids: CASRQVNQPQHF.

Turning to this clone: Germline is not matched at one junction end, which may reflect a read error. The chain uses TRBV28 and TRBJ2-1; D is possibly TRBD2 (5 bases). The CDR3 is made up of 12 amino acids. CDR1 is MDHEN, CDR2 SYDVKM, per germline. DNA for the CDR3: TGTGCCAGCAGTTCCGAGATCCATAAGAGGGTCTTC. Protein: CASSSEIHKRVF.

CDR3 protein: CASSSVALETQYF. The CDR3 DNA reads TGTGCCAGCAGTTCCGTAGCGTTGGAGACCCAGTACTTC. V and J are TRBV28 and TRBJ2-5, with D tentatively TRBD2 (5 bases). V lost 4 bases to trimming and J lost 5 bases, with 11 bases between them. Germline lookup yields CDR1 MDHEN and CDR2 SYDVKM. The CDR3 has 13 residues.

DNA for the CDR3: TGTGCCAGCAGCGGTTCGGGACAGGGGAATTCACCCCTCCACTTT. Amino acids: CASSGSGQGNSPLHF. The rearrangement links TRBV9 to TRBJ1-6, with 10 bases lining up with TRBD1. The CDR3 sequence is 15 residues long. Germline trimming cut 3 bases from V and 7 bases from J; bases unmatched to any gene: 4. Germline V lookup: CDR1 SGDLS, CDR2 YYNGEE.

This clone was picked up a small number of times. The V and J genes are TRBV18 and TRBJ2-7; 7 bases are a match to TRBD1. V shed 6 bases, J shed 5 bases, and the junction held 13 bases outside the gene matches. The CDR3 length is 15 residues. The germline V gene has CDR1 KGHSH and CDR2 LQKENI. CDR3 DNA sequence: TGTGCCAGCTCGCCCGGGAAGACAGGGACGGACGAGCAGTACTTC. Its translation is CASSPGKTGTDEQYF.

This chain connects TRBV7-9 to TRBJ2-3; the match to TRBD1 covers 9 bases. V lost 1 base and J lost 3; bases outside the gene matches: 2. The CDR3 sequence is 15 residues long. Germline CDR1 is SEHNR and CDR2 is FQNEAQ (reference sequence). This CDR3 reads CASSLGQGETDTQYF. CDR3 bases: TGTGCCAGCAGCTTAGGACAGGGGGAGACAGATACGCAGTATTTT.

J is TRBJ1-2 and V is TRBV10-3; 12 nucleotides line up with TRBD1. Germline V lookup: CDR1 ENHRY, CDR2 SYGVKD. V trimming: 6 bases; J trimming: 8 bases; junction bases outside the gene matches: 7. The CDR3 loop spans 14 amino acids. The CDR3: CAISLGTGGGGYTF. DNA for the CDR3: TGTGCCATCAGCCTCGGGACAGGGGGCGGAGGCTACACCTTC.

This chain joins TRBV7-2 and TRBJ2-2; 8 bases are a match to TRBD2. V lost 2 bases, J lost 5 bases, and 4 bases stayed unmatched. CDR1 is SGHTA, CDR2 FQGNSA, per germline. The CDR3 sequence is 15 residues long. The CDR3 protein is CASSLRGGRTGELFF. The CDR3, as DNA: TGTGCCAGCAGCTTACGGGGGGGGCGGACCGGGGAGCTGTTTTTT.

The chain carries TRBV7-6 and TRBJ2-3; 15 bases align to TRBD2. Germline V gene lookup returns CDR1 SGHVS and CDR2 FNYEAQ. V shed 6 bases, J shed 6 bases, and the junction held 4 bases outside the gene matches. This CDR3 has 15 residues. The CDR3 nucleotides read TGTGCCAGCAGTGGGACTAGCGGGGGGTGGGATACGCAGTATTTT. Protein product: CASSGTSGGWDTQYF.

The genes are TRBV5-4 and TRBJ1-5; a weak D match, TRBD1 (6 bases). The CDR3 is made up of 13 amino acids. Trimming shortened V by 1 base and J by 7 bases, and 9 bases separated the two germline ends. Germline-derived CDR1 and CDR2 are SGHNT and YYREEE (reference sequence). The CDR3 protein is CASSLWGRQPQHF. The CDR3 DNA reads TGTGCCAGCAGCTTGTGGGGGCGCCAGCCCCAGCATTTT.

The J gene is TRBJ2-1, the V gene TRBV5-4; D perhaps matches TRBD2 (6 bases). CDR1 is SGHNT, CDR2 YYREEE, per germline (reference sequence). CDR3 size: 15 residues. The V end lost 1 base, the J end lost 1 base, and 9 bases lay between the germline ends. The CDR3 reads CASSLLGRSYNEQFF. CDR3 nucleotide sequence: TGTGCCAGCAGCTTGTTAGGGAGGTCCTACAATGAGCAGTTCTTC.

The V gene is TRBV6-6, the J gene TRBJ1-6, with D unresolved. V was trimmed by 2 bases and J by 12 bases, leaving 8 bases between them. Looked up from germline, CDR1 is MNHNY and CDR2 is SVGAGI (reference sequence). The CDR3 totals 12 residues. The CDR3 sequence is CASSYPREPLHF. The DNA of the CDR3 is TGTGCCAGCAGTTACCCCCGGGAACCCCTCCACTTT.

In DNA form, the CDR3 reads TGTGCCAGCAGCTTAGAGTCCGGGTTGGAGACCCAGTACTTC. Translating gives CASSLESGLETQYF. This sequence joins TRBV7-2 and TRBJ2-5; D remains unclear. This CDR3 region has 14 residues. The V end lost 1 base, the J end lost 5 bases, and 11 bases lay between the germline ends. The germline V gene has CDR1 SGHTA and CDR2 FQGNSA.

The rearrangement links TRBV7-8 to TRBJ2-5, with 11 bases identical to TRBD2. The assigned J gene may be wrong: the sequence end matches TRBJ2-7 better. From germline, CDR1 is SGHVS and CDR2 FQNEAQ. The CDR3 loop spans 16 amino acids. The CDR3 sequence is CASSPSGLAESYEQYF. DNA for the CDR3: TGTGCCAGCAGCCCCTCGGGACTAGCGGAGTCCTACGAGCAGTACTTC.

The chain carries TRBV7-2 and TRBJ1-2, with a tentative D call TRBD1 (5 bases). Germline-derived CDR1 and CDR2 are SGHTA and FQGNSA. The V end lost 6 bases, the J end lost 5 bases, and 22 bases lay between the germline ends. This CDR3 spans 16 amino acids. CDR3: CASSKQVIGEGYGYTF. The CDR3 DNA follows: TGTGCCAGCAGTAAACAAGTGATAGGGGAAGGGTATGGCTACACCTTC.

The sample holds a few counts of this clone. V gene TRBV5-1 combines with J gene TRBJ2-7; possibly TRBD1 for D (6 bases). The CDR3 is made up of 12 amino acids. Trimming took 8 bases from V and 3 from J, leaving 12 bases between them. Looked up from germline, CDR1 is SGHRS and CDR2 is YFSETQ. Here the CDR3 reads CASRDNNYEQYF. The DNA of the CDR3 is TGCGCCAGTAGGGACAATAACTACGAGCAGTACTTC.

Only one count was recorded for this clone. V is TRBV5-1 and J is TRBJ2-1, with a weak D call TRBD1 (6 bases). The CDR3 sequence is 13 residues long. Germline lookup yields CDR1 SGHRS and CDR2 YFSETQ. V was cut by 3 bases and J by 5 bases, with 9 bases left in between. CDR3 nucleotides: TGCGCCAGCAGCTGGAACAGGGACAATGAGCAGTTCTTC. Protein product: CASSWNRDNEQFF.

The V and J genes are TRBV2 and TRBJ1-1; TRBD1 matches at 12 bases. The germline V gene encodes CDR1 SNHLY and CDR2 FYNNEI. Germline trimming cut 5 bases from V and 1 base from J; bases unmatched to any gene: 2. The CDR3 is 15 residues long. CDR3 nucleotide sequence: TGTGCCAGCAGTAAGGGACAGGGGGCGAACACTGAAGCTTTCTTT. Translating gives CASSKGQGANTEAFF.

J is TRBJ1-2 and V is TRBV28, with 8 bases that match TRBD1. CDR3 size: 12 residues. Germline V lookup: CDR1 MDHEN, CDR2 SYDVKM. With V trimmed by 11 bases and J by 4 bases, 6 bases remained unmatched. Written as DNA, the CDR3 is TGTGCCTGCGGACAGGGACTCTATGGCTACACCTTC. Protein: CACGQGLYGYTF.

The sample holds a few counts of this clone. The chain uses TRBV19 and TRBJ1-5; possibly TRBD1 for D (5 bases). The V gene lost 7 bases and the J gene lost 2 bases, with 12 bases spanning the gap. This CDR3 comprises 14 residues. Germline loops: CDR1 LNHDA, CDR2 SQIVND (reference sequence). CDR3 nucleotide sequence: TGTGCCAGTACGGGGGTTCAGGGCAATCAGCCCCAGCATTTT. This sequence encodes CASTGVQGNQPQHF.

The gene calls are TRBV5-6 and TRBJ1-5, with D tentatively TRBD1 (6 bases). Deletions cut 3 bases from V and 3 bases from J, with 22 bases between. The CDR3 totals 18 residues. Per germline, CDR1 SGHDT and CDR2 YYEEEE. Written as DNA, the CDR3 is TGTGCCAGCAGCTCCCAGCGTGAGGGGGAATATCTCAATCAGCCCCAGCATTTT. It encodes CASSSQREGEYLNQPQHF. Looking up the rest from reference TRBV5-6 and TRBJ1-5 gives the full variable domain: DAGVTQSPTHLIKTRGQQVTLRCSPKSGHDTVSWYQQALGQGPQFIFQYYEEEERQRGNFPDRFSGHQFPNYSSELNVNALLLGDSALYLCASSSQREGEYLNQPQHFGDGTRLSIL.

This clone was seen more than once but under ten times. The V call is TRBV7-8, the J call TRBJ2-1, with 9 bases identical to TRBD2. Trimming at V came to 4 bases and at J to 8 bases, leaving 9 bases not matched to a gene. The CDR3 length is 15 residues. Germline CDR1 and CDR2: SGHVS and FQNEAQ. The CDR3 sequence: CASSSGVAGVDEQFF. DNA of the CDR3: TGTGCCAGCAGCTCCGGGGTAGCGGGAGTCGATGAGCAGTTCTTC.

The V call is TRBV18, the J call TRBJ2-7; 9 bases align to TRBD2. The CDR3 is 15 amino acids. Trimming at V came to 0 bases and at J to 7 bases, leaving 7 bases not matched to a gene. Germline V gene sequence: CDR1 KGHSH, CDR2 LQKENI. CDR3 DNA: TGTGCCAGCTCACCACCGCCCCCCCTAGCGGGGGAGCAGTACTTC. It is translated as CASSPPPPLAGEQYF.

DNA for the CDR3: TGTGCCAGCAGTGAAACCTGGACAGGGGGCGACGCCAATCAGCCCCAGCATTTT. It yields the protein CASSETWTGGDANQPQHF. The chain employs TRBV2 and TRBJ1-5; 11 nucleotides align to TRBD1. The CDR3 totals 18 residues. CDR1 is SNHLY and CDR2 is FYNNEI in the germline V gene. V lost 2 bases, J lost 3 bases, and 9 bases stayed unmatched.

The CDR3 loop is CASSLDRANGYTF. The CDR3, as DNA: TGTGCCAGCAGCCTTGACAGGGCCAATGGCTACACCTTC. The chain combines TRBV7-9 with TRBJ1-2; 7 bases agree with TRBD1. Germline CDR1 SEHNR, CDR2 FQNEAQ (reference sequence). The CDR3 runs to 13 residues. With V trimmed by 5 bases and J by 6 bases, 6 bases remained unmatched.

The table lists this clone with a count of one. CDR3 nucleotide sequence: TGTGCCAGCAGCCACTCCGGGACTAGTGTTCTCGAGCAGTACTTC. It encodes CASSHSGTSVLEQYF. This chain connects TRBV7-2 to TRBJ2-7, with 8 positions matching TRBD2. This CDR3 contains 15 residues. Germline trimming cut 5 bases from V and 6 bases from J; bases unmatched to any gene: 12. Germline CDR1 SGHTA, CDR2 FQGNSA.

The V call is TRBV4-3, the J call TRBJ2-5; 7 bases are shared with TRBD2. The germline V gene has CDR1 LGHNA and CDR2 YSLEER. This CDR3 spans 15 amino acids. Trimming cost V 2 bases and J 1 base; bases outside gene matches: 4. The CDR3 loop is CASSQRLARQETQYF. DNA of the CDR3: TGCGCCAGCAGCCAACGACTAGCTCGCCAAGAGACCCAGTACTTC.

The CDR3 DNA sequence: TGCGCCAGCAGCCGTAGCGGGGGATCATACAATGAGCAGTTCTTC. Translated, it gives CASSRSGGSYNEQFF. The chain is built from TRBV5-1 and TRBJ2-1, with 9 bases that match TRBD2. The CDR3 spans 15 residues. With V trimmed by 4 bases and J by 4 bases, 6 bases remained unmatched. Germline CDR1 SGHRS, CDR2 YFSETQ. Full variable domain (remainder filled in from reference TRBV5-1 and TRBJ2-1): KAGVTQTPRYLIKTRGQQVTLSCSPISGHRSVSWYQQTPGQGLQFLFEYFSETQRNKGNFPGRFSGRQFSNSRSEMNVSTLELGDSALYLCASSRSGGSYNEQFFGPGTRLTVL.

This clone was detected only once. The V and J genes are TRBV7-8 and TRBJ1-1; no firm D call. The germline CDR1 and CDR2 sequences are SGHVS and FQNEAQ. With 3 bases removed from V and 3 bases from J, the gap between germline ends came to 5 bases. There are 12 residues in the CDR3. CDR3 sequence reads: CASSFLDTEAFF. The CDR3 bases are TGTGCCAGCAGCTTCTTAGACACTGAAGCTTTCTTT.